Here is one T cell receptor beta chain with its context. With V trimmed by 3 bases and J by 4 bases, 7 bases remained unmatched. CDR3 length: 14 residues. Germline-derived CDR1 and CDR2 are SGHRS and YFSETQ. In making diagnoses, clinical symptoms, serum thyroxine and TRAb, thyroid ultrasound and orbital computed tomography were all used. TCR beta CDR3 regions were amplified from RNA transcripts. A set of HTBI primers served as the primers for a first-round RT-PCR of the TCR CDR3. TCRdb itself ran the multiplex PCR reads through MiXCR, one entry per CDR3 protein. Of a few hundred thousand distinct CDR3 sequences in the sample, around 50% were seen once. These data originate in a study of T cells in Graves' hyperthyroidism and ophthalmopathy.

The V gene is TRBV5-1, the J gene TRBJ2-7; 7 bases line up with TRBD1. The TCR was taken from an adult woman with Graves' disease, either hyperthyroidism or ophthalmopathy (not recorded which). Material for sequencing was peripheral blood or thyroid tissue (not recorded which). CDR3 sequence (DNA): TGCGCCAGCAGCTCCGCCGCGACAGGGTACGAGCAGTACTTC. The encoded protein is CASSSAATGYEQYF.